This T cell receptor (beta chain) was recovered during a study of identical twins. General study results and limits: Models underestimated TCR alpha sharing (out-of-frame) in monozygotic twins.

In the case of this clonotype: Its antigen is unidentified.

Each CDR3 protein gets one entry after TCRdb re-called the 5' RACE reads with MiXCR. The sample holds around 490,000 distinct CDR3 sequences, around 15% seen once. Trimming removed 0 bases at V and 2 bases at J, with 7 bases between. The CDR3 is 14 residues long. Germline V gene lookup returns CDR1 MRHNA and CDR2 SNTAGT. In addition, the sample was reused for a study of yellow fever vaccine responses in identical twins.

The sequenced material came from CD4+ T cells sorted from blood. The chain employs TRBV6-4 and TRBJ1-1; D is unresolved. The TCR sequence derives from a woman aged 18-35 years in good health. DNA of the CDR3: TGTGCCAGCAGTGACTCGAGGCTAAACACTGAAGCTTTCTTT. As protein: CASSDSRLNTEAFF.